The 11 T cell receptor beta chains given below trace back to one sample, sequenced in a study of T cell changes during pregnancy in multiple sclerosis. Some clones are missing from TCRdb's copy, which holds only in-frame ones; the method was immunoSEQ multiplex PCR. The table includes more than 65,000 clones, roughly 92% detected once. The sample in question was peripheral blood, obtained in the first trimester of pregnancy. These receptors all come from a female donor with multiple sclerosis, enrolled in a pregnancy study.

V and J are TRBV6-1 and TRBJ1-1; perhaps TRBD1 as D (6 bases). Trimming removed 3 bases from V and 7 bases from J, with 15 bases in between. The CDR3 has 14 residues. Germline V CDR1 and CDR2: MNHNS, SASEGT. The CDR3 DNA is TGTGCCAGCAGTGACTACTACAGGGAAGGTGAAGCTTTCTTT. Its translation is CASSDYYREGEAFF.

The rearrangement links TRBV4-3 to TRBJ1-2; the match to TRBD1 covers 8 bases. The V and J ends lost 4 bases and 3 bases, in that order; junction bases with no gene match: 4. Germline V gene lookup returns CDR1 LGHNA and CDR2 YSLEER. CDR3 length: 14 amino acids. The CDR3 nucleotides are TGCGCCAGCAGCCCAGGACAGGGAGACTATGGCTACACCTTC. Its protein product is CASSPGQGDYGYTF.

The gene calls are TRBV5-1 and TRBJ2-1, with TRBD2 matching over 14 bases. Losses at the gene ends were 5 bases for V and 10 bases for J; bases not matched to a gene: 2. The CDR3 has 13 residues. The germline gives CDR1 SGHRS, CDR2 YFSETQ. The CDR3 here is CASRGLAGVEQFF. The CDR3 DNA is TGCGCCAGCAGGGGACTAGCGGGAGTAGAGCAGTTCTTC. The full variable domain, in which reference TRBV5-1 and TRBJ2-1 provide the parts outside the CDR3, is KAGVTQTPRYLIKTRGQQVTLSCSPISGHRSVSWYQQTPGQGLQFLFEYFSETQRNKGNFPGRFSGRQFSNSRSEMNVSTLELGDSALYLCASRGLAGVEQFFGPGTRLTVL.

The chain is built from TRBV28 and TRBJ2-3; 7 bases line up with TRBD1. Looked up from germline, CDR1 is MDHEN and CDR2 is SYDVKM. Trimming cost V 8 bases and J 4 bases; bases outside gene matches: 12. This CDR3 is 15 amino acids long. The CDR3 here is CASEATGFVADTQYF. The CDR3 coding sequence is TGTGCCAGCGAGGCGACAGGGTTTGTTGCAGATACGCAGTATTTT.

The chain joins TRBV5-1 to TRBJ1-5; D uncertain. Germline assignment: CDR1 SGHRS and CDR2 YFSETQ. The length of the CDR3 is 14 residues. Between the trimmed V and J ends, which lost 2 bases and 3 bases, there was a span of 9 bases. For the CDR3, the DNA is TGCGCCAGCAGCTTAGCGGGGAACAATCAGCCCCAGCATTTT. It is translated as CASSLAGNNQPQHF. Together with reference TRBV5-1 and TRBJ1-5, the CDR3 gives the full variable domain: KAGVTQTPRYLIKTRGQQVTLSCSPISGHRSVSWYQQTPGQGLQFLFEYFSETQRNKGNFPGRFSGRQFSNSRSEMNVSTLELGDSALYLCASSLAGNNQPQHFGDGTRLSIL.

The V call is TRBV11-2, the J call TRBJ2-1, with 8 bases lining up with TRBD1. This CDR3 region has 16 residues. Per germline, CDR1 SGHAT and CDR2 FQNNGV. J gave up 12 bases and V 1 base, and 14 bases lay outside the gene matches. CDR3 sequence: CASSLGGTGASRGQFF. CDR3 nucleotide sequence: TGTGCCAGCAGCTTAGGCGGGACAGGTGCCTCTCGGGGGCAGTTCTTC.

This clone showed up just once. The chain links TRBV9 to TRBJ2-1; TRBD2 matches at 10 bases. The germline CDR1 and CDR2 sequences are SGDLS and YYNGEE. This CDR3 contains 20 residues. J lost 0 bases, V lost 0 bases, and 12 bases had no gene match. The CDR3 DNA reads TGTGCCAGCAGCGTAGCTCCGGGACTAGCGTTTAAGAGCTCCTACAATGAGCAGTTCTTC. The encoded protein is CASSVAPGLAFKSSYNEQFF.

This clone appeared a single time. The CDR3 region is CASSSLRGEGEQFF. As DNA, the CDR3 is TGTGCCAGCAGCTCCCTAAGGGGTGAAGGTGAGCAGTTCTTC. This chain uses TRBV7-6 with TRBJ2-1; a weak D match, TRBD1 (5 bases). Germline loops: CDR1 SGHVS, CDR2 FNYEAQ. V was shortened by 4 bases and J by 9 bases, with 16 bases between the two germline ends. CDR3 size: 14 residues.

This rearrangement joins TRBV2 to TRBJ1-5, with D possibly TRBD1 on 6 matching bases. The V gene's germline CDR1 is SNHLY and CDR2 FYNNEI. Trimming cost V 5 bases and J 9 bases, with 11 bases left between them. This CDR3 contains 12 residues. The CDR3 DNA follows: TGTGCCAGCAGTTCGGACAGCCGGCCCCAGCATTTT. Protein product: CASSSDSRPQHF.

This rearrangement joins TRBV4-1 to TRBJ2-2; D is perhaps TRBD2 (6 bases). V was cut by 0 bases and J by 7 bases, with 15 bases left in between. The CDR3 covers 16 residues. Germline assignment: CDR1 MGHRA and CDR2 YSYEKL. CDR3: CASSQEGGAPRGELFF. In nucleotides, the CDR3 is TGCGCCAGCAGCCAAGAAGGCGGGGCCCCACGCGGGGAGCTGTTTTTT.

This chain uses TRBV27 with TRBJ1-2; perhaps TRBD1 as D (6 bases). CDR3 length equals 13 residues. The V and J ends lost 5 bases and 4 bases respectively, with 11 bases between them. Germline CDR1 is MNHEY and CDR2 is SMNVEV (reference sequence). The CDR3 sequence: CASSPDSSYGYTF. The CDR3 DNA is TGTGCCAGCAGTCCGGACAGCAGCTATGGCTACACCTTC.